The 11 T cell receptor beta chains given below trace back to one sample, sequenced in a study of response to subunit inactivated influenza vaccine. TCRdb reanalysed the RT-PCR reads using MiXCR and keeps one entry per CDR3 protein. This table holds approximately 500,000 distinct CDR3 sequences, approximately 14% found once. Sequencing used PBMCs from blood, obtained roughly 12 days after vaccination. These receptors all stem from a man aged 50 to 60 who received an inactivated influenza vaccine.

This clonotype was observed once. The rearrangement uses TRBV2 and TRBJ1-2, with D perhaps matching TRBD1 (6 bases). There are 15 residues in the CDR3. The germline CDR1 and CDR2 sequences are SNHLY and FYNNEI. Trimming took 4 bases from V and 1 from J, leaving 13 bases between them. The DNA for the CDR3 is TGTGCCAGCAGTGCTGGTCCGGGACATAACTATGGCTACACCTTC. Translating gives CASSAGPGHNYGYTF.

The V gene is TRBV20-1, the J gene TRBJ2-1; 7 bases are shared with TRBD2. The CDR3 consists of 15 residues. In germline, CDR1 is DFQATT, CDR2 SNEGSKA (reference sequence). V dropped 5 bases and J dropped 0; count of bases not matched to a gene: 7. The CDR3 region has the DNA TGCAGTGCTCGGCGGGGGTCGAGCTCCTACAATGAGCAGTTCTTC. As protein: CSARRGSSSYNEQFF.

This clonotype was seen repeatedly, ten times or more. CDR3: CASSLVLAGVEQYF. DNA for the CDR3: TGTGCCAGCAGCTTAGTGTTGGCAGGGGTCGAGCAGTACTTC. The rearrangement uses TRBV7-8 and TRBJ2-7; D is possibly TRBD1 (6 bases). V was trimmed by 1 base and J by 6 bases, leaving 13 bases between them. CDR3 length: 14 amino acids. Germline V CDR1 and CDR2: SGHVS, FQNEAQ.

This clonotype was counted at least ten times. The V and J genes are TRBV7-9 and TRBJ2-2; TRBD2 aligns across 9 bases. V was pared by 2 bases and J by 5 bases, with 0 bases of the junction left unmatched. Per germline, CDR1 SEHNR and CDR2 FQNEAQ (reference sequence). This CDR3 comprises 14 residues. The CDR3 protein is CASSLLAGTGELFF. For the CDR3, the DNA is TGTGCCAGCAGCTTACTAGCGGGAACCGGGGAGCTGTTTTTT.

The V and J genes are TRBV5-1 and TRBJ2-4; the D gene is possibly TRBD1 (5 bases). This CDR3 is 15 amino acids long. Germline V CDR1 and CDR2: SGHRS, YFSETQ. The germline V and J ends were trimmed by 0 bases and 5 bases, with 12 bases remaining between them. The CDR3 sequence: CASSLVAGIQNIQYF. CDR3 bases: TGCGCCAGCAGCTTGGTGGCAGGGATCCAAAACATTCAGTACTTC.

This clonotype has just a few counts. The chain couples TRBV6-5 to TRBJ2-2, with D uncertain. Trimming pared 2 bases from V and 4 bases from J, leaving 11 bases between. Germline CDR1 MNHEY, CDR2 SVGAGI. The CDR3 consists of 15 residues. The CDR3 sequence: CASSYGLGTTGELFF. The CDR3 bases are TGTGCCAGCAGTTACGGTCTAGGAACCACCGGGGAGCTGTTTTTT.

The rearrangement uses TRBV27 and TRBJ2-7; TRBD2 matches at 8 bases. The trim removed 2 bases at V and 7 bases at J, leaving 13 bases unmatched. Per the germline V gene, CDR1 is MNHEY and CDR2 is SMNVEV (reference sequence). CDR3 length: 16 residues. Here the CDR3 reads CASSLSLLAGPGEQYF. The CDR3 DNA reads TGTGCCAGCAGTTTAAGTCTGTTAGCGGGACCGGGGGAGCAGTACTTC.

The chain recombines TRBV6-2 or TRBV6-3 with TRBJ2-2; D may correspond to TRBD1 or TRBD2 (5 bases each). V lost 2 bases and J lost 1, with 11 bases in between. The CDR3 spans 16 residues. CDR1 is MNHEY and CDR2 is SVGEGT in the germline V gene. Here the CDR3 DNA reads TGTGCCAGCAGTTACGTCCGGGGCCGGAACACCGGGGAGCTGTTTTTT. Translated, it gives CASSYVRGRNTGELFF.

This clonotype has more than one count but fewer than ten. The chain joins TRBV7-6 to TRBJ2-3; TRBD2 aligns across 7 bases. CDR1 and CDR2 from the germline V gene are SGHVS and FNYEAQ. The V gene end was trimmed by 1 base and the J gene end by 6 bases; junction bases not matched to a gene: 4. This CDR3 spans 14 amino acids. This CDR3 is CASSLGTRGDTQYF. Written as DNA, the CDR3 is TGTGCCAGCAGCTTAGGGACTAGAGGGGATACGCAGTATTTT.

This chain uses TRBV7-2 with TRBJ2-1; 12 bases map to TRBD2. Germline CDR1 is SGHTA and CDR2 is FQGNSA. The CDR3 is 16 amino acids. The trim removed 0 bases at V and 7 bases at J, leaving 4 bases unmatched. The CDR3 DNA sequence: TGTGCCAGCAGCTTAGCAACTAGCGGGAGGTCGAATGAGCAGTTCTTC. Amino acid sequence: CASSLATSGRSNEQFF.

V usage is TRBV12-3 or TRBV12-4 and J usage is TRBJ2-2; no clear D. V lost 6 bases, J lost 0 bases, and 11 bases lay in between. This CDR3 has 15 amino acids. The CDR3 loop reads CASSAGGPNTGELFF. CDR3 nucleotide sequence: TGTGCCAGCAGCGCAGGCGGACCGAACACCGGGGAGCTGTTTTTT.